A single sample gave rise to the 8 T cell receptor beta chains below, sequenced in a study of shared clonotypes between healthy human individuals. TCRdb keeps only in-frame clones here, not all; method: immunoSEQ multiplex PCR. This table holds around 2.5 million clones, more than 85% found once. Sequencing used naive CD4+ T cells from PBMCs. Subset indicated: CD45RA+ positively selected. Receptors were obtained from a man younger than 30 in good health. Some clones in this sample may be carry-over from other donors' samples.

The chain recombines TRBV4-1 with TRBJ1-3; no reliable D call. The CDR3 has 16 amino acids. The V end was cut by 0 bases, the J end by 1 base, with 10 bases between. Per the germline V gene, CDR1 is MGHRA and CDR2 is YSYEKL. The CDR3 region has the DNA TGCGCCAGCAGCCAAGAAGGACGGCCTTCTGGAAACACCATATATTTT. Residues: CASSQEGRPSGNTIYF.

The chain links TRBV19 to TRBJ1-2; the D is unclear. Germline CDR1 reads LNHDA; CDR2 reads SQIVND (reference sequence). The V end was cut by 5 bases, the J end by 8 bases, with 21 bases between. The CDR3 has 15 amino acids. CDR3 nucleotides: TGTGCCAGTAGTCCCTTGACGTCCTCCGGCAGCGGCTACACCTTC. Encoded protein: CASSPLTSSGSGYTF.

The chain joins TRBV5-1 to TRBJ2-6; D is possibly TRBD1 or TRBD2 (5 bases each). CDR1 is SGHRS, CDR2 YFSETQ, per germline. This CDR3 spans 17 amino acids. V was cut by 4 bases and J by 3 bases, with 17 bases left in between. CDR3 in DNA: TGCGCCAGCAGCGCCCGGGACCCCTCTTATGGGGCCAACGTCCTGACTTTC. Translation gives CASSARDPSYGANVLTF. Looking up the rest from reference TRBV5-1 and TRBJ2-6 gives the full variable domain: KAGVTQTPRYLIKTRGQQVTLSCSPISGHRSVSWYQQTPGQGLQFLFEYFSETQRNKGNFPGRFSGRQFSNSRSEMNVSTLELGDSALYLCASSARDPSYGANVLTFGAGSRLTVL.

In nucleotides, the CDR3 is TGTGCCTGGAAATCACGGGGGTCCTTAGCGGGAGGCTACGAGCAGTACTTC. It encodes CAWKSRGSLAGGYEQYF. The chain joins TRBV30 to TRBJ2-7; 10 bases line up with TRBD2. This CDR3 comprises 17 residues. Germline assignment: CDR1 GTSNPN and CDR2 SVGIG (reference sequence). V was pared by 4 bases and J by 3 bases, with 15 bases of the junction left unmatched.

V is TRBV7-8 and J is TRBJ1-4; D might be TRBD1 (6 bases). V was clipped by 6 bases and J by 1 base, with 18 bases between them. The CDR3 has 17 residues. Germline CDR1 reads SGHVS; CDR2 reads FQNEAQ. The CDR3 nucleotides read TGTGCCAGCAGTGACTCCTTCAGGGGTGTAACTAATGAAAAACTGTTTTTT. Translated, it gives CASSDSFRGVTNEKLFF.

V gene TRBV9 combines with J gene TRBJ1-3; TRBD1 is a possible D gene (5 bases). The CDR3 spans 13 residues. The V end was cut by 2 bases, the J end by 7 bases, with 10 bases between. Per the germline V gene, CDR1 is SGDLS and CDR2 is YYNGEE. The CDR3 coding sequence is TGTGCCAGCAGCGTGTGGGGCGGGAACACCATATATTTT. Amino acids: CASSVWGGNTIYF.

V gene TRBV28 combines with J gene TRBJ2-7; 11 nucleotides align to TRBD2. The germline CDR1 and CDR2 sequences are MDHEN and SYDVKM. CDR3 length equals 14 residues. The junction had 8 bases not matched to a gene; V was cut back by 10 bases and J by 3 bases. CDR3 sequence (DNA): TGTGCCACGACAACCGGGACTAGCGGCTACGAGCAGTACTTC. This codes for CATTTGTSGYEQYF.

Worth noting for this clone: One end of the junction does not line up with germline, which may come from a read error. The rearrangement joins TRBV5-4 to TRBJ2-7; 7 nucleotides line up with TRBD1. The V gene's germline CDR1 is SGHNT and CDR2 YYREEE (reference sequence). The CDR3 contains 14 residues. CDR3 loop: CASTLKGGRDEQYF. For the CDR3, the DNA is TGTGCCAGCACCTTGAAAGGGGGCAGGGACGAGCAGTACTTC. The variable domain in full, completed from reference TRBV5-4 and TRBJ2-7, reads ETGVTQSPTHLIKTRGQQVTLRCSSQSGHNTVSWYQQALGQGPQFIFQYYREEENGRGNFPPRFSGLQFPNYSSELNVNALELDDSALYLCASTLKGGRDEQYFGPGTRLTVT.